The 5 T cell receptor beta chains given below trace back to one sample, sequenced in a study of T cells expressing NK-cell markers. TCRdb derives one entry per CDR3 protein from the 5' RACE reads, leaving out DNA. The clone table shows some 16,000 distinct CDR3 sequences, with the ten largest holding over 50%. The specimen sequenced was blood T cells: a sorted CD56 or NKG2C T cell subset, CD4+ or CD8+ T cells, or bulk PBMC T cells (not recorded which). Receptors were obtained from a man aged 18-75 years in good health.

The J gene is TRBJ1-1, the V gene TRBV10-3; TCRdb names TRBD1, which stays unverified in the absence of DNA. This CDR3 is built from 13 residues. Germline CDR1 reads ENHRY; CDR2 reads SYGVKD. CDR3 sequence reads: CAISERGNTEAFF.

Measured by frequency, this clonotype is medium-sized (0.01 to 0.1%). The chain is built from TRBV14 and TRBJ2-6; the D call from TCRdb, TRBD1, cannot be confirmed without DNA. CDR3 size: 15 residues. Germline V gene data show CDR1 as SGHDN and CDR2 as FVKESK. CDR3 amino acids: CASSQTGTGANVLTF.

CDR3 loop: CASSLRAGGGEQYF. The chain links TRBV12-3 or TRBV12-4 to TRBJ2-7; absent DNA, TCRdb's TRBD1 call cannot be checked. CDR3 length: 14 residues.

The V gene is TRBV4-2, the J gene TRBJ2-1; TCRdb returns TRBD2, unconfirmable since there is no DNA. Per the germline V gene, CDR1 is LGHNA and CDR2 is YNFKEQ. The CDR3 runs 15 residues. The CDR3 protein is CASSPSARENNEQFF.

This chain joins TRBV3-1 and TRBJ2-2. This CDR3 has 13 amino acids. In germline, CDR1 is LGHDT, CDR2 YNNKEL (reference sequence). The CDR3 loop reads CASSPLDTGELFF.